This T cell receptor beta chain was sequenced for a study of blood T cell repertoires in COVID-19. TCRdb's table, derived via immunoSEQ multiplex PCR, lists solely in-frame clones and lacks some. The table lists about 89,000 clones, roughly 95% of them singletons, with around 4.7% in the top ten. The CDR3 runs 17 residues. Germline CDR1 and CDR2: MDHEN and SYDVKM. V lost 5 bases and J lost 2; bases outside the gene matches: 10. V is TRBV28 and J is TRBJ2-5; 11 bases align to TRBD2. The sequence came from a human donor with active COVID-19. The donor label of this sample is uncertain. What was sequenced was peripheral blood. In DNA, the CDR3 is TGTGCCAGCAGTCCCCGCCGGCCTAGCGGGGGGCAAGAGACCCAGTACTTC. Protein: CASSPRRPSGGQETQYF. The full variable domain, its missing parts supplied by reference TRBV28 and TRBJ2-5, is DVKVTQSSRYLVKRTGEKVFLECVQDMDHENMFWYRQDPGLGLRLIYFSYDVKMKEKGDIPEGYSVSREKKERFSLILESASTNQTSMYLCASSPRRPSGGQETQYFGPGTRLLVL.